This TCR beta chain was observed in a study of patients and donors after allogeneic stem cell transplantation. MiXCR was run by TCRdb on the RT-PCR reads, yielding one entry per CDR3 protein. The sample holds 200,000 to 250,000 distinct CDR3 sequences, around an eighth seen once. With V trimmed by 3 bases and J by 4 bases, 9 bases remained unmatched. This CDR3 contains 18 residues. This clonotype came up a few times. Sequenced material: blood, either unsorted or a sorted T cell fraction (not recorded which). The V and J genes are TRBV12-3 or TRBV12-4 and TRBJ2-1; 13 positions match TRBD2. This TCR was sampled from a human donor who was either an allogeneic HSCT recipient or a stem cell or donor lymphocyte infusion donor (not recorded which). It is not recorded whose cells these are; they may come from a transplant donor. CDR3: CASSFYRTSGSGYNEQFF. The CDR3 DNA reads TGTGCCAGCAGTTTCTATAGGACTAGCGGGAGTGGGTACAATGAGCAGTTCTTC.